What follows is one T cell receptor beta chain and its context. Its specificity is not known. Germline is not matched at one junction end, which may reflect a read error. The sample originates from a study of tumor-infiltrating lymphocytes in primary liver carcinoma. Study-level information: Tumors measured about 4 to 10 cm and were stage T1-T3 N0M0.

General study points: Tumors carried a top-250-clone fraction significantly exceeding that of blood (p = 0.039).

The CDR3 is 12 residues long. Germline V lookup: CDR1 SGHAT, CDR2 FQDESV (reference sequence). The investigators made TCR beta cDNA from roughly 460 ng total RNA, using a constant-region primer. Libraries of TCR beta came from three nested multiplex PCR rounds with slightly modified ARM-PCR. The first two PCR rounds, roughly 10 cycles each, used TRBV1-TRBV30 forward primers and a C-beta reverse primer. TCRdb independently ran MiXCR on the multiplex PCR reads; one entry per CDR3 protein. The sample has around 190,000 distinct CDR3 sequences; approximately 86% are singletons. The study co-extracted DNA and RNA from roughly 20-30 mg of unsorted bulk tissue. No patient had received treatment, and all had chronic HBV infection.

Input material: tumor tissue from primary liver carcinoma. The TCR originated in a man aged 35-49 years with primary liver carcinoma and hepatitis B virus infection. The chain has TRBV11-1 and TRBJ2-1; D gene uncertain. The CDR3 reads CTSSEVVGRHFF. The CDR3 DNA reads TGTACCAGCAGCGAGGTAGTGGGTAGGCACTTCTTC. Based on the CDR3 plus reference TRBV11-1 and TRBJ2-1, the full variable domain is EAEVAQSPRYKITEKSQAVAFWCDPISGHATLYWYRQILGQGPELLVQFQDESVVDDSQLPKDRFSAERLKGVDSTLKIQPAELGDSAMYLCTSSEVVGRHFFGPGTRLTVL.